These T cell receptor beta chains were read from a single sample in a study of blood T cell repertoires in COVID-19. The repertoire was sequenced with immunoSEQ multiplex PCR; TCRdb's copy has only in-frame clones and lacks some. The profile shows about 120,000 clones, around nine tenths of them singletons. The sample consisted of peripheral blood. The receptor source for this set is a woman of 80 years or more with acute or convalescent COVID-19. The CDR3 runs from the conserved cysteine through the conserved F or W.

len: 14; j_gene: TRBJ2-3; v_gene: TRBV7-9; CDR3aa: CASNPGLASDTQYF
len: 18; j_gene: TRBJ2-7; v_gene: TRBV28; CDR3aa: CASSLTGLVSGLNFEQYF
len: 13; j_gene: TRBJ1-2; v_gene: TRBV3-1/TRBV3-2; CDR3aa: CASSDEVNYGYTF
len: 13; j_gene: TRBJ2-5; v_gene: TRBV6-5; CDR3aa: CASTRQGAETQYF
len: 14; j_gene: TRBJ1-2; v_gene: TRBV9; CDR3aa: CASSYRDQDYGYTF
len: 16; j_gene: TRBJ1-6; v_gene: TRBV4-1; CDR3aa: CASSQDHRDSNSPLHF
len: 15; j_gene: TRBJ2-6; v_gene: TRBV25-1; CDR3aa: CASSPPSSGANVLTF
len: 17; j_gene: TRBJ2-3; v_gene: TRBV4-2; CDR3aa: CASSQDGSGGATDTQYF
len: 15; j_gene: TRBJ2-1; v_gene: TRBV7-2; CDR3aa: CASSLQRGPGNEQFF
len: 12; j_gene: TRBJ1-1; v_gene: TRBV11-2; CDR3aa: CASSSGVYEAFF
len: 15; j_gene: TRBJ2-5; v_gene: TRBV11-2; CDR3aa: CASSFSGRDQETQYF
len: 15; j_gene: TRBJ2-7; v_gene: TRBV5-6; CDR3aa: CASSFWKGGTYEQYF
len: 14; j_gene: TRBJ1-6; v_gene: TRBV6-6; CDR3aa: CASSYRGDNSPLHF
len: 15; j_gene: TRBJ1-6; v_gene: TRBV5-5; CDR3aa: CASSLFSGSVSPLHF
len: 15; j_gene: TRBJ2-7; v_gene: TRBV4-2; CDR3aa: CASSQLGTGVYEQYF
len: 17; j_gene: TRBJ2-5; v_gene: TRBV7-9; CDR3aa: CASPPGNTGGLQETQYF
len: 15; j_gene: TRBJ2-5; v_gene: TRBV19; CDR3aa: CASSIKGARMETQYF
len: 15; j_gene: TRBJ1-4; v_gene: TRBV10-3; CDR3aa: CAIRETGTSGEKLFF
len: 15; j_gene: TRBJ1-6; v_gene: TRBV10-1; CDR3aa: CASSESPLYNSPLHF
len: 13; j_gene: TRBJ1-1; v_gene: TRBV4-2; CDR3aa: CASSQVSDSEAFF
len: 18; j_gene: TRBJ2-3; v_gene: TRBV5-1; CDR3aa: CASSLALPGQGFPDTQYF
len: 15; j_gene: TRBJ1-5; v_gene: TRBV27; CDR3aa: CASRLGQGGNQPQHF
len: 16; j_gene: TRBJ2-1; v_gene: TRBV6-1; CDR3aa: CASSGVTSGRAYEQFF
len: 14; j_gene: TRBJ1-2; v_gene: TRBV5-6; CDR3aa: CASSLGGQNYGYTF
len: 16; j_gene: TRBJ1-2; v_gene: TRBV3-1/TRBV3-2; CDR3aa: CASSQDWRGTNYGYTF
len: 14; j_gene: TRBJ2-6; v_gene: TRBV10-3; CDR3aa: CAISGATGANVLTF
len: 17; j_gene: TRBJ2-3; v_gene: TRBV4-1; CDR3aa: CASSQDKASGRVDTQYF
len: 12; j_gene: TRBJ1-6; v_gene: TRBV25-1; CDR3aa: CASSESGSPLHF
len: 15; j_gene: TRBJ1-2; v_gene: TRBV6-5; CDR3aa: CASSYSYNRDYGYTF
len: 16; j_gene: TRBJ2-3; v_gene: TRBV9; CDR3aa: CASSPGSGGAEDTQYF
len: 16; j_gene: TRBJ1-4; v_gene: TRBV4-3; CDR3aa: CASSQADSRPNEKLFF
len: 14; j_gene: TRBJ2-2; v_gene: TRBV18; CDR3aa: CASSPRQVTGELFF
len: 15; j_gene: TRBJ2-6; v_gene: TRBV5-1; CDR3aa: CASSLALSGANVLTF
len: 15; j_gene: TRBJ2-3; v_gene: TRBV5-1; CDR3aa: CASSWVGAGADTQYF
len: 14; j_gene: TRBJ2-1; v_gene: TRBV9; CDR3aa: CASSEGHIYNEQFF
len: 18; j_gene: TRBJ1-2; v_gene: TRBV9; CDR3aa: CASSQKSGTTGGVDGYTF
len: 15; j_gene: TRBJ2-3; v_gene: TRBV4-2; CDR3aa: CASSQGGLSTDTQYF
len: 14; j_gene: TRBJ2-5; v_gene: TRBV6-5; CDR3aa: CASRLQGASETQYF
len: 16; j_gene: TRBJ1-4; v_gene: TRBV10-3; CDR3aa: CAISDARTGANEKLFF
len: 14; j_gene: TRBJ1-6; v_gene: TRBV6-5; CDR3aa: CASSYLTGDSPLHF
len: 13; j_gene: TRBJ2-5; v_gene: TRBV3-1/TRBV3-2; CDR3aa: CASSLQGVETQYF
len: 15; j_gene: TRBJ2-6; v_gene: TRBV18; CDR3aa: CASSPLSSGANVLTF
len: 14; j_gene: TRBJ2-5; v_gene: TRBV5-1; CDR3aa: CASSLQGIQETQYF
len: 20; j_gene: TRBJ2-1; v_gene: TRBV21-1; CDR3aa: CASLTPSGLAGISSYNEQFF
len: 14; j_gene: TRBJ1-5; v_gene: TRBV6-1; CDR3aa: CASSEPEFNQPQHF
len: 17; j_gene: TRBJ2-2; v_gene: TRBV2; CDR3aa: CASIKGGTPANTGELFF